This entry lists 32 T cell receptor beta chains sequenced from one sample in a study of cytomegalovirus exposure and HLA in healthy donors. The PCR used 60 Vbeta and 13 Jbeta primers. The data were produced by immunoSEQ multiplex PCR, yet TCRdb's version contains in-frame clones alone and is incomplete. The table shows under 110,000 clones, with around 80% occurring only once. The sequencing sample was made of PBMCs. The receptors here all came from a man between 60 and 75 years old in good health and CMV-seronegative.

This clone was counted a single time. V is TRBV28 and J is TRBJ1-5; D call uncertain. Germline V lookup: CDR1 MDHEN, CDR2 SYDVKM. The CDR3 has 16 amino acids. Trimming cost V 0 bases and J 2 bases, with 11 bases left between them. As DNA, the CDR3 is TGTGCCAGCAGTTTATGGGTGGCAGATGGCAATCAGCCCCAGCATTTT. Amino acids: CASSLWVADGNQPQHF.

This chain joins TRBV7-3 and TRBJ1-2; possibly TRBD1 for D (6 bases). V lost 5 bases, J lost 0 bases, and 7 bases lay in between. Germline-derived CDR1 and CDR2 are SGHTA and FQGTGA. The CDR3 loop spans 13 amino acids. The CDR3 here is CASSQGPNYGYTF. CDR3 nucleotides: TGTGCCAGCAGCCAGGGGCCTAACTATGGCTACACCTTC.

This clone was picked up one time. The rearrangement links TRBV5-4 to TRBJ1-2; TRBD1 agrees at 7 bases. This CDR3 comprises 17 residues. With V trimmed by 4 bases and J by 6 bases, 18 bases remained unmatched. CDR1 is SGHNT and CDR2 is YYREEE in the germline V gene (reference sequence). The chain's CDR3 is CASSGTSGQTWGDGYTF. The CDR3 coding sequence is TGTGCCAGCAGCGGAACGTCGGGACAGACCTGGGGGGATGGCTACACCTTC.

The J gene is TRBJ1-1, the V gene TRBV5-6, with 9 bases matching TRBD1. The CDR3 contains 16 residues. With V trimmed by 2 bases and J by 6 bases, 11 bases remained unmatched. Germline lookup yields CDR1 SGHDT and CDR2 YYEEEE. This CDR3 is CASSFAGTGKLAEAFF. In DNA, the CDR3 is TGTGCCAGCAGCTTCGCCGGGACAGGGAAACTAGCTGAAGCTTTCTTT.

V is TRBV7-2 and J is TRBJ1-3; TRBD1 matches at 7 bases. The CDR3 spans 18 residues. From germline, CDR1 is SGHTA and CDR2 FQGNSA. With V trimmed by 3 bases and J by 0 bases, 11 bases remained unmatched. The DNA for the CDR3 is TGTGCCAGCAGCTTTCTACCGACAGGGCCCAGCTCTGGAAACACCATATATTTT. It codes for CASSFLPTGPSSGNTIYF. The variable domain in full, completed from reference TRBV7-2 and TRBJ1-3, reads GAGVSQSPSNKVTEKGKDVELRCDPISGHTALYWYRQSLGQGLEFLIYFQGNSAPDKSGLPSDRFSAERTGGSVSTLTIQRTQQEDSAVYLCASSFLPTGPSSGNTIYFGEGSWLTVV.

The V and J genes are TRBV7-2 and TRBJ1-1, with TRBD1 matching over 7 bases. The CDR3 runs 15 residues. Germline V gene lookup returns CDR1 SGHTA and CDR2 FQGNSA. The V gene end was trimmed by 4 bases and the J gene end by 4 bases; junction bases not matched to a gene: 9. The CDR3 here is CASSSTGAGVTEAFF. The CDR3 coding sequence is TGTGCCAGCAGCTCAACAGGGGCTGGGGTCACTGAAGCTTTCTTT. Variable domain in full (rest from reference TRBV7-2 and TRBJ1-1): GAGVSQSPSNKVTEKGKDVELRCDPISGHTALYWYRQSLGQGLEFLIYFQGNSAPDKSGLPSDRFSAERTGGSVSTLTIQRTQQEDSAVYLCASSSTGAGVTEAFFGQGTRLTVV.

V and J are TRBV11-2 and TRBJ1-4, with D perhaps matching TRBD1 (5 bases). The CDR3 loop spans 15 amino acids. Germline V gives CDR1 SGHAT, CDR2 FQNNGV. Trimming took 5 bases from V and 0 from J, leaving 10 bases between them. This chain's CDR3 is CASSPGTATNEKLFF. The CDR3 nucleotides are TGTGCCAGCAGCCCGGGGACTGCAACTAATGAAAAACTGTTTTTT.

This clone was recorded only once. The genes are TRBV4-2 and TRBJ2-1; D call uncertain. Germline values: CDR1 LGHNA, CDR2 YNFKEQ. V lost 0 bases and J 4 bases, leaving 7 bases between the germline ends. The CDR3 covers 14 residues. CDR3 bases: TGTGCCAGCAGCCAAGAGTCGGGTTACAATGAGCAGTTCTTC. Its translation is CASSQESGYNEQFF.

Points on this clone: The sample has other DNA sequences that encode this CDR3 too. The chain uses TRBV12-5 and TRBJ2-4; 11 nucleotides agree with TRBD1. CDR1 and CDR2 from the germline V gene are LGHNT and FRNRAP. Losses at the gene ends were 6 bases for V and 6 bases for J; bases not matched to a gene: 7. The CDR3 totals 15 residues. CDR3 coding DNA: TGTGCTAGTGGGCCATCCGGGACAGGGGGAAACATTCAGTACTTC. It specifies CASGPSGTGGNIQYF.

The chain employs TRBV28 and TRBJ2-4, with 7 nucleotides matching TRBD1. Germline values: CDR1 MDHEN, CDR2 SYDVKM. This CDR3 spans 14 amino acids. The J segment lost 7 bases and the V segment lost 2 bases, leaving 5 bases of the junction unmatched. The CDR3 is CASSLDRVGNIQYF. CDR3 in DNA: TGTGCCAGCAGTTTAGACAGGGTGGGGAACATTCAGTACTTC. Based on the CDR3 plus reference TRBV28 and TRBJ2-4, the full variable domain is DVKVTQSSRYLVKRTGEKVFLECVQDMDHENMFWYRQDPGLGLRLIYFSYDVKMKEKGDIPEGYSVSREKKERFSLILESASTNQTSMYLCASSLDRVGNIQYFGAGTRLSVL.

V and J are TRBV4-3 and TRBJ1-1, with D tentatively TRBD1 (6 bases). V dropped 4 bases and J dropped 4 bases, with 13 bases sitting between them. CDR3 size: 14 residues. CDR1 LGHNA and CDR2 YSLEER come from the germline V gene. In DNA form, the CDR3 reads TGCGCCAGCAGCCCCCCAGGGGATGGCACTGAAGCTTTCTTT. Its translation: CASSPPGDGTEAFF.

The rearrangement joins TRBV5-4 to TRBJ1-1, with D perhaps matching TRBD1 (5 bases). The V gene lost 2 bases and the J gene lost 3 bases, with 11 bases spanning the gap. Germline V gene lookup returns CDR1 SGHNT and CDR2 YYREEE (reference sequence). CDR3 length: 14 amino acids. The CDR3 DNA reads TGTGCCAGCAGCTTTTTTTCCAGGGACACTGAAGCTTTCTTT. Amino acid sequence: CASSFFSRDTEAFF.

CDR3 coding DNA: TGTGCCAGCAGCTTAGATGGAGCTAGGGGAGATACGCAGTATTTT. Its protein is CASSLDGARGDTQYF. The chain couples TRBV7-2 to TRBJ2-3, with D possibly matching TRBD1 (5 bases). Trimming took 1 base from V and 5 from J, leaving 13 bases between them. From germline, CDR1 is SGHTA and CDR2 FQGNSA. This CDR3 has 15 residues.

The genes are TRBV29-1 and TRBJ2-5; 9 positions match TRBD1. This CDR3 is built from 12 residues. Germline V gives CDR1 SQVTM, CDR2 ANQGSEA. The CDR3 bases are TGCAGTCAACAGGGGGCGGGGGAGACCCAGTACTTC. Translating it yields CSQQGAGETQYF.

CDR3 region: CASSVTPSVYEQYF. The CDR3 DNA is TGTGCCAGCAGCGTCACCCCTTCAGTATACGAGCAGTACTTC. This sequence joins TRBV9 and TRBJ2-7; D remains ambiguous. Germline V gene lookup returns CDR1 SGDLS and CDR2 YYNGEE. The germline V and J ends were trimmed by 2 bases and 4 bases, with 13 bases remaining between them. This CDR3 has 14 amino acids.

This chain links TRBV4-1 with TRBJ2-3; TRBD2 might be the D (6 bases). The germline V gene has CDR1 MGHRA and CDR2 YSYEKL. CDR3 size: 13 residues. V dropped 4 bases and J dropped 7 bases, with 12 bases sitting between them. The CDR3 reads CASSLGGDNTQYF. The CDR3 DNA reads TGCGCCAGCAGCCTTGGCGGGGATAATACGCAGTATTTT.

The chain joins TRBV6-1 to TRBJ1-6; D not resolved. Germline CDR1 reads MNHNS; CDR2 reads SASEGT. The V and J ends lost 8 bases and 8 bases respectively, with 13 bases between them. The length of the CDR3 is 13 residues. The CDR3 spells CASREVWDSPLHF. CDR3 DNA sequence: TGTGCCAGCCGAGAGGTGTGGGATTCACCCCTCCACTTT.

The chain carries TRBV2 and TRBJ2-3; D possibly corresponds to TRBD1 (5 bases). Trimming cost V 7 bases and J 2 bases, with 19 bases left between them. Germline V gene lookup returns CDR1 SNHLY and CDR2 FYNNEI. This CDR3 spans 16 amino acids. CDR3 protein: CASTAGRASPTDTQYF. The CDR3, as DNA: TGTGCCAGCACCGCCGGCAGGGCTTCACCCACAGATACGCAGTATTTT. The full variable domain, in which reference TRBV2 and TRBJ2-3 provide the parts outside the CDR3, is EPEVTQTPSHQVTQMGQEVILRCVPISNHLYFYWYRQILGQKVEFLVSFYNNEISEKSEIFDDQFSVERPDGSNFTLKIRSTKLEDSAMYFCASTAGRASPTDTQYFGPGTRLTVL.

The chain couples TRBV7-2 to TRBJ2-1, with TRBD2 identical over 12 bases. Germline loops: CDR1 SGHTA, CDR2 FQGNSA. V lost 6 bases and J lost 2; bases outside the gene matches: 2. The CDR3 is 15 amino acids. The CDR3 spells CASSSSGGAYNEQFF. The CDR3 coding sequence is TGTGCCAGCAGTTCTAGCGGGGGGGCCTACAATGAGCAGTTCTTC.

The genes are TRBV29-1 and TRBJ1-3, with 7 bases lining up with TRBD1. The CDR3 is made up of 15 amino acids. Germline V gene data show CDR1 as SQVTM and CDR2 as ANQGSEA. The V and J ends lost 4 bases and 0 bases, in that order; junction bases with no gene match: 6. Here the CDR3 DNA reads TGCAGCGTTGCCCCCGACAGGGCCTCTGGAAACACCATATATTTT. Translating gives CSVAPDRASGNTIYF.

The gene calls are TRBV5-1 and TRBJ1-2; weak D call: TRBD1 (5 bases). Germline values: CDR1 SGHRS, CDR2 YFSETQ. The V gene lost 0 bases and the J gene lost 0 bases, with 9 bases spanning the gap. The CDR3 totals 15 residues. The CDR3 loop is CASSLAPGSNYGYTF. The CDR3 DNA reads TGCGCCAGCAGCTTGGCCCCAGGGTCTAACTATGGCTACACCTTC.

This clone occurred a few times. The J gene is TRBJ2-7, the V gene TRBV10-3; 7 bases match TRBD1. CDR1 is ENHRY, CDR2 SYGVKD, per germline. V was pared by 3 bases and J by 2 bases, with 4 bases of the junction left unmatched. CDR3 size: 14 residues. CDR3 sequence (DNA): TGTGCCATCAGTGACCGACAGGGTACCTACGAGCAGTACTTC. Amino acid sequence: CAISDRQGTYEQYF.

This chain uses TRBV2 with TRBJ1-2; 7 bases are a match to TRBD1. Germline CDR1 is SNHLY and CDR2 is FYNNEI. V gave up 4 bases and J gave up 7 bases; unmatched junction bases: 3. The CDR3 sequence is 12 residues long. CDR3 loop: CASSGTGAGYTF. CDR3 sequence (DNA): TGTGCCAGCAGTGGAACAGGGGCTGGCTACACCTTC.

The CDR3 loop reads CASSFEGGQPQHF. DNA of the CDR3: TGTGCCAGCAGCTTCGAGGGCGGACAGCCCCAGCATTTT. The chain uses TRBV7-9 and TRBJ1-5, with D uncertain. Trimming removed 3 bases from V and 7 bases from J, with 10 bases in between. Germline values: CDR1 SEHNR, CDR2 FQNEAQ (reference sequence). This CDR3 is 13 amino acids long.

This sequence joins TRBV2 and TRBJ1-6; D is unclear. CDR1 is SNHLY and CDR2 is FYNNEI in the germline V gene. Trimming stripped 6 bases from V and 17 bases from J, with 20 bases between. This CDR3 has 13 residues. CDR3 DNA: TGTGCCAGCAGCAACCTACCCCGGGTTAACGTCCACTTT. Protein sequence: CASSNLPRVNVHF.

This chain's CDR3 is CASSYGAGHGYTF. For the CDR3, the DNA is TGTGCCAGCAGTTACGGGGCAGGGCACGGCTACACCTTC. The chain employs TRBV6-5 and TRBJ1-2, with D tentatively TRBD1 (5 bases). Trimming shortened V by 2 bases and J by 8 bases, and 12 bases separated the two germline ends. Germline lookup yields CDR1 MNHEY and CDR2 SVGAGI. CDR3 length equals 13 residues.

The gene calls are TRBV29-1 and TRBJ2-5, with TRBD1 as a possible D gene (7 bases). The CDR3 extends over 13 amino acids. Germline values: CDR1 SQVTM, CDR2 ANQGSEA. Deletions cut 7 bases from V and 7 bases from J, with 19 bases between. DNA of the CDR3: TGCAGCGCCTTGGACAGGCCGGAGGGGACCCAGTACTTC. It codes for CSALDRPEGTQYF.

The chain uses TRBV7-9 and TRBJ2-7; TRBD1 matches at 12 bases. The length of the CDR3 is 14 residues. The germline V gene has CDR1 SEHNR and CDR2 FQNEAQ (reference sequence). V gave up 5 bases and J gave up 5 bases; unmatched junction bases: 4. The DNA of the CDR3 is TGTGCCAGCAGCCCGGGACAGGGGGCAAACGAGCAGTACTTC. The encoded protein is CASSPGQGANEQYF.

The chain joins TRBV19 to TRBJ1-1; D is unclear. Trimming left V 9 bases short and J 1 base short, with 9 bases between. The CDR3 has 12 amino acids. Germline V gene sequence: CDR1 LNHDA, CDR2 SQIVND (reference sequence). The CDR3 region is CASGEWNTEAFF. The CDR3 DNA is TGTGCCAGCGGGGAATGGAACACTGAAGCTTTCTTT.

The chain joins TRBV19 to TRBJ2-2, with TRBD2 matching over 14 bases. CDR3 length: 18 amino acids. The germline gives CDR1 LNHDA, CDR2 SQIVND (reference sequence). The ends lost 4 bases at V and 0 bases at J; junction bases unmatched: 4. This CDR3 reads CASSRGLAGGSNTGELFF. The CDR3 DNA follows: TGTGCCAGTAGTAGAGGACTAGCGGGGGGTTCGAACACCGGGGAGCTGTTTTTT.

The chain carries TRBV5-1 and TRBJ1-4; unclear D gene. V gave up 1 base and J gave up 2 bases, with 12 bases separating them. Germline V gives CDR1 SGHRS, CDR2 YFSETQ. The CDR3 runs to 16 residues. CDR3 in DNA: TGCGCCAGCAGCTTGTTCGGTCCCAAGACTAATGAAAAACTGTTTTTT. It is translated as CASSLFGPKTNEKLFF.

This chain joins TRBV4-1 and TRBJ2-1, with 11 bases aligning to TRBD1. Unmatched junction bases numbered 2, after V lost 1 base and J lost 9 bases. There are 14 residues in the CDR3. Germline V gene sequence: CDR1 MGHRA, CDR2 YSYEKL. This CDR3 reads CASSQGTGGLEQFF. CDR3 coding DNA: TGCGCCAGCAGCCAAGGGACAGGGGGCCTTGAGCAGTTCTTC.